This T cell receptor (beta chain) was captured by sequencing in a study of identical twins. In TCRdb, the 5' RACE reads were re-called with MiXCR into one record per CDR3 protein. The table includes some 500,000 distinct CDR3 sequences, approximately 10% detected once. Study findings and constraints: Twins shared out-of-frame alpha sequences with excess low generation probability. In zero-insertion analyses, partial confounding could arise from invariant MAIT and iNKT cells.

J was trimmed by 2 bases and V by 5 bases; bases with no gene match: 7. Looked up from germline, CDR1 is ENHRY and CDR2 is SYGVKD. This CDR3 region has 15 residues. This clonotype came up many times. What it recognizes is unknown. The same sample was also studied in work on yellow fever vaccine responses in identical twins.

The sequenced material came from PBMCs. This receptor was obtained from a woman aged 18-29 years in good health. The chain couples TRBV10-3 to TRBJ1-1; 8 bases agree with TRBD1. The CDR3 protein is CAISRAGQGNTEAFF. In nucleotides, the CDR3 is TGTGCCATCAGTCGGGCCGGACAGGGAAACACTGAAGCTTTCTTT.